Listed below are T cell receptor beta chains from one sample, sequenced in a study of blood T cell repertoires in COVID-19. Sequenced by immunoSEQ multiplex PCR; TCRdb stores in-frame clones only, minus some. This table has about 160,000 clones, about four fifths appearing once. Sequences were obtained from peripheral blood. These receptors originate from a woman older than 75 with acute or convalescent COVID-19. Each CDR3 is given with its conserved first and last residue. Fields, in order: J gene, V gene, D gene, clone size, CDR3 DNA, CDR3 protein. The D gene is left open where the match is weak. A clone size is listed for some rows: how often the clone was seen (once, few, many), or a class if it is expanded.

j_call: TRBJ2-1
v_call: TRBV10-2
d_call: .
clone_size: few
cdr3_nt: TGCGCCAGCAGTGAGGGCCTTAAGCAGTTCTTC
cdr3_aa: CASSEGLKQFF

j_call: TRBJ2-5
v_call: TRBV5-1
d_call: TRBD1
clone_size: .
cdr3_nt: TGCGCCAGCAGCTCAGGGGACAGCCAAGAGACCCAGTACTTC
cdr3_aa: CASSSGDSQETQYF

j_call: TRBJ2-7
v_call: TRBV20-1
d_call: TRBD2
clone_size: .
cdr3_nt: TGCAGTGCCAGTAGAGCGGGACTATCCGAGCAGTACTTC
cdr3_aa: CSASRAGLSEQYF

j_call: TRBJ2-1
v_call: TRBV18
d_call: TRBD1
clone_size: .
cdr3_nt: TGTGCCAGCTCACCATTGGGGACAGGGTTGCTATCCTACAATGAGCAGTTCTTC
cdr3_aa: CASSPLGTGLLSYNEQFF

j_call: TRBJ2-2
v_call: TRBV6-5
d_call: .
clone_size: once
cdr3_nt: TGTGCCAGCATTTTCTTTGAGGGGGAGCTGTTTTTT
cdr3_aa: CASIFFEGELFF

j_call: TRBJ2-7
v_call: TRBV4-1
d_call: TRBD2
clone_size: once
cdr3_nt: TGCGCCAGCAGCCAAGATCAGCGGGGGGGTGACGAGCAGTACTTC
cdr3_aa: CASSQDQRGGDEQYF

j_call: TRBJ2-7
v_call: TRBV18
d_call: TRBD2
clone_size: .
cdr3_nt: TGTGCCAGCTCAGAGAGACTAGCGGAATCGGGGGAGCAGTACTTC
cdr3_aa: CASSERLAESGEQYF

j_call: TRBJ2-3
v_call: TRBV5-1
d_call: TRBD2
clone_size: few
cdr3_nt: TGCGCCAGCAGCGCGGGACTAATAACAGATACGCAGTATTTT
cdr3_aa: CASSAGLITDTQYF

j_call: TRBJ2-6
v_call: TRBV27
d_call: .
clone_size: .
cdr3_nt: TGTGCCAGCAGTTTATCGACAGGTTTTTTGACGGCTGGGGCCAACGTCCTGACTTTC
cdr3_aa: CASSLSTGFLTAGANVLTF

j_call: TRBJ2-7
v_call: TRBV11-2
d_call: .
clone_size: .
cdr3_nt: TGTGCCAGCAGCTTAGGAGCGGATCCCTCCTACGAGCAGTACTTC
cdr3_aa: CASSLGADPSYEQYF

j_call: TRBJ1-5
v_call: TRBV6-2/TRBV6-3
d_call: TRBD1
clone_size: .
cdr3_nt: TGTGCCAGCAGTCAGGGGGCGAGCAATCAGCCCCAGCATTTT
cdr3_aa: CASSQGASNQPQHF

j_call: TRBJ1-3
v_call: TRBV10-2
d_call: .
clone_size: .
cdr3_nt: TGCGCCAGCAGTGAGGCCGGCTCTGGAAACACCATATATTTT
cdr3_aa: CASSEAGSGNTIYF

j_call: TRBJ2-5
v_call: TRBV2
d_call: TRBD2
clone_size: .
cdr3_nt: TGTGCCAGCAGTGTAGAGGGAGGGGAGACCCAGTACTTC
cdr3_aa: CASSVEGGETQYF

j_call: TRBJ1-2
v_call: TRBV5-4
d_call: .
clone_size: .
cdr3_nt: TGTGCCAGCAGCCTCGACAGGAGTGGCTACACCTTC
cdr3_aa: CASSLDRSGYTF

j_call: TRBJ2-5
v_call: TRBV5-4
d_call: .
clone_size: once
cdr3_nt: TGTGCCAGCAGCTCTGATCCCCGTAGAGGGGGAGAGACCCAGTACTTC
cdr3_aa: CASSSDPRRGGETQYF

j_call: TRBJ1-1
v_call: TRBV20-1
d_call: .
clone_size: .
cdr3_nt: TGCAGTGCTTCCAAGAACACTGAAGCTTTCTTT
cdr3_aa: CSASKNTEAFF

j_call: TRBJ2-3
v_call: TRBV5-1
d_call: .
clone_size: .
cdr3_nt: TGCGCCAGCAACGGCGGCGGGAGCACAGATACGCAGTATTTT
cdr3_aa: CASNGGGSTDTQYF

j_call: TRBJ1-3
v_call: TRBV19
d_call: TRBD1
clone_size: .
cdr3_nt: TGTGCCAGTAGTAAGACAGGGGTCTCTGGAAACACCATATATTTT
cdr3_aa: CASSKTGVSGNTIYF

j_call: TRBJ1-3
v_call: TRBV7-9
d_call: .
clone_size: .
cdr3_nt: TGTGCCAGCAGCCGGACCGGGATCGGGGGAGGAAACACCATATATTTT
cdr3_aa: CASSRTGIGGGNTIYF

j_call: TRBJ1-1
v_call: TRBV27
d_call: .
clone_size: .
cdr3_nt: TGTGCCAGCAGTTTCGGTAACAGGGCAGAAGCTTTCTTT
cdr3_aa: CASSFGNRAEAFF

j_call: TRBJ2-1
v_call: TRBV9
d_call: .
clone_size: .
cdr3_nt: TGTGCCAGCAGCGAGACAGATAGCTCCTACAATGAGCAGTTCTTC
cdr3_aa: CASSETDSSYNEQFF

j_call: TRBJ1-1
v_call: TRBV7-2
d_call: .
clone_size: .
cdr3_nt: TGTGCCAGCAGCTTATTCGGGGGTAGCACTGAAGCTTTCTTT
cdr3_aa: CASSLFGGSTEAFF

j_call: TRBJ2-3
v_call: TRBV7-3
d_call: .
clone_size: .
cdr3_nt: TGTGCCAGCAGCTTAGGCGGGGCCGCAGATACGCAGTATTTT
cdr3_aa: CASSLGGAADTQYF

j_call: TRBJ2-3
v_call: TRBV11-2
d_call: .
clone_size: .
cdr3_nt: TGTGCCAGCAGCTCCCTAGGACGGACACTCACAGATACGCAGTATTTT
cdr3_aa: CASSSLGRTLTDTQYF